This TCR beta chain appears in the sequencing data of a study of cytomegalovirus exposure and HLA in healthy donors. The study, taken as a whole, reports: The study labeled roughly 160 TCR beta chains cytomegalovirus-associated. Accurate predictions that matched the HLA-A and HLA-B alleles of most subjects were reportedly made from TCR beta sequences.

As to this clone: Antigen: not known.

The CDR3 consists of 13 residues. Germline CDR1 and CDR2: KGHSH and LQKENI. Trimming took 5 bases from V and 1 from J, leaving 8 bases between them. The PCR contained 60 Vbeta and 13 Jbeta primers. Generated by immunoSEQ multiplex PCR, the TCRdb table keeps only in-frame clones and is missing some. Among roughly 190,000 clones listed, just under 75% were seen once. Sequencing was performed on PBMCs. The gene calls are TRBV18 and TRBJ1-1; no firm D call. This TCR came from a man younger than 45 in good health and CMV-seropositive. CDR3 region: CASSSEENTEAFF. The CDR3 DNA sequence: TGTGCCAGCTCATCGGAGGAGAACACTGAAGCTTTCTTT.